Sequencing of this TCR beta chain was carried out in a study of cytomegalovirus exposure and HLA in healthy donors. The CDR3 runs to 14 residues. V dropped 3 bases and J dropped 0; count of bases not matched to a gene: 1. From germline, CDR1 is GTSNPN and CDR2 SVGIG (reference sequence). The PCR used 60 Vbeta and 13 Jbeta primers. Here immunoSEQ multiplex PCR was the method, and the copy in TCRdb shows in-frame clones only, minus some. The table lists 150,000 to 200,000 clones, approximately 67% of them singletons. This receptor was taken from a middle-aged man in good health and CMV-seronegative. The gene calls are TRBV30 and TRBJ2-2; 7 bases match TRBD2. Material for sequencing was PBMCs. CDR3 in amino acids: CAWRGGANTGELFF. CDR3 DNA sequence: TGTGCCTGGAGGGGGGGGGCGAACACCGGGGAGCTGTTTTTT.